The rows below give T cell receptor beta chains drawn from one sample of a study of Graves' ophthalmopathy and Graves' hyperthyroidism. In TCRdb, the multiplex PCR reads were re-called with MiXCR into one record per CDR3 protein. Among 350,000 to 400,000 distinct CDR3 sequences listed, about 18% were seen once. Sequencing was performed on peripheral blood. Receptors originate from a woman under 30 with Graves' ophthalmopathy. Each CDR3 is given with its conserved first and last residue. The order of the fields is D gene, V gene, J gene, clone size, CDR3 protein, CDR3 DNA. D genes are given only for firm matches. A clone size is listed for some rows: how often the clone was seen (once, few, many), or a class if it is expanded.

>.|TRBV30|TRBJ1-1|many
CAWSAGGTEAFF
TGTGCCTGGAGTGCCGGAGGCACTGAAGCTTTCTTT
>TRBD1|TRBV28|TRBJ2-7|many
CASSSQGAGDYEQYF
TGTGCCAGCAGTTCACAGGGGGCCGGGGACTACGAGCAGTACTTC
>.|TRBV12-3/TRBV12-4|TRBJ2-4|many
CASRAGSGNIQYF
TGTGCCAGCAGGGCCGGGAGTGGGAACATTCAGTACTTC
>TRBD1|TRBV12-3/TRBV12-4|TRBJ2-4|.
CASSRTGGEGNIQYF
TGTGCCAGCAGCCGGACAGGGGGCGAGGGGAACATTCAGTACTTC
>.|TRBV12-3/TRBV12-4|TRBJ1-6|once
CASSFRPSYNSPLHF
TGTGCCAGCAGTTTTCGGCCTTCCTATAATTCACCCCTCCACTTT
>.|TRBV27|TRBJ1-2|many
CASSFSGAQGLDGYTF
TGTGCCAGCAGTTTCAGCGGTGCGCAGGGCCTCGATGGCTACACCTTC
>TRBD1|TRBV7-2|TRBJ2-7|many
CASSSLPGQGYEQYF
TGTGCCAGCAGCTCCCTTCCGGGACAGGGGTACGAGCAGTACTTC
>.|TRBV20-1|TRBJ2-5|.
CSGTVQETQYF
TGCAGTGGGACAGTCCAAGAGACCCAGTACTTC
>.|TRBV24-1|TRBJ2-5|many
CATSEQPQETQYF
TGTGCCACCAGTGAACAGCCACAAGAGACCCAGTACTTC
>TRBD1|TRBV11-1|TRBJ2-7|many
CASGTKPGQGTYEQYF
TGTGCCAGCGGGACCAAACCGGGACAGGGGACCTACGAGCAGTACTTC
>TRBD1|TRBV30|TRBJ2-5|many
CAWNRGIGETQYF
TGTGCCTGGAACAGGGGAATCGGAGAGACCCAGTACTTC
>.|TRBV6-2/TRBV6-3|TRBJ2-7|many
CASSYSPGPPVHEQYF
TGTGCCAGCAGTTATTCGCCGGGACCTCCGGTCCACGAGCAGTACTTC
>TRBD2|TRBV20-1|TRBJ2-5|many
CSAGGRSQETQYF
TGCAGTGCTGGCGGGAGATCTCAAGAGACCCAGTACTTC
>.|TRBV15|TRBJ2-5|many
CATSSHGGETQYF
TGTGCCACCAGCAGCCATGGAGGAGAGACCCAGTACTTC